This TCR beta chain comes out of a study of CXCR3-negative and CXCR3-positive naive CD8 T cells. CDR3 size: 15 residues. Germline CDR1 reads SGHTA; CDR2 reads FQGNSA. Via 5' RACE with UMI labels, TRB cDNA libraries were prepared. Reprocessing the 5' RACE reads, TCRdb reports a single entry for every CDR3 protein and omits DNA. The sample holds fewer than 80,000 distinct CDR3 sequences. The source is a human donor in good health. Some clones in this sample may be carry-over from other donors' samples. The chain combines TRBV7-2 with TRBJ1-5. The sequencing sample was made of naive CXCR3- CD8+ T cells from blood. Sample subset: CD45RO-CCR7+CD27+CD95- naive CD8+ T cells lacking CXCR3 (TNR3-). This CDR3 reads CASSLGPVRNQPQHF.